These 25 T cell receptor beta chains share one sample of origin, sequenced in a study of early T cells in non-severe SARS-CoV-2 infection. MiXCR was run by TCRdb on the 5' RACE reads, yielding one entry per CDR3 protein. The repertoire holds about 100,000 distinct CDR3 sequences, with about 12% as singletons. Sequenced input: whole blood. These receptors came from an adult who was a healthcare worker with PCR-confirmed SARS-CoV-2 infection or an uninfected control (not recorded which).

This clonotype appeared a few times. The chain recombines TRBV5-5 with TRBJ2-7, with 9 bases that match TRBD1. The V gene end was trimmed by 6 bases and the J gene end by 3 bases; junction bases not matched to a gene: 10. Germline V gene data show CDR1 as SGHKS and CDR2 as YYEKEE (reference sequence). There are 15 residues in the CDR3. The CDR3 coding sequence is TGTGCCAGCACCAACCCCGGGACAGGGATCTACGAGCAGTACTTC. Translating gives CASTNPGTGIYEQYF.

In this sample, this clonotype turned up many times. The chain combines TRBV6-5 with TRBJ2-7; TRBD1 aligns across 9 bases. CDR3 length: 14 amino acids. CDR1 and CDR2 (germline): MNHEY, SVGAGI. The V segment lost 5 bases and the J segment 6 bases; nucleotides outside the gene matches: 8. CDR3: CASSTGTGIVEQYF. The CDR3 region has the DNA TGTGCCAGCAGTACCGGGACAGGGATCGTCGAGCAGTACTTC.

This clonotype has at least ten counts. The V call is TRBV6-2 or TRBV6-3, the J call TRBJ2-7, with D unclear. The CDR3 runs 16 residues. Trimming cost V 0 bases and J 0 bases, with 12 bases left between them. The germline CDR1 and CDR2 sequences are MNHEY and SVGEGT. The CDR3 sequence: CASSYSFPQFSYEQYF. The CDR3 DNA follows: TGTGCCAGCAGTTACTCGTTTCCACAGTTCTCCTACGAGCAGTACTTC.

The CDR3 protein is CASSLAQGPSTDTQYF. The CDR3 DNA reads as TGTGCCAGCAGCTTAGCGCAGGGACCCAGCACAGATACGCAGTATTTT. V usage is TRBV7-9 and J usage is TRBJ2-3; possibly TRBD1 or TRBD2 for D (5 bases each). V gave up 0 bases and J gave up 0 bases, with 10 bases separating them. CDR1 is SEHNR and CDR2 is FQNEAQ in the germline V gene (reference sequence). The CDR3 spans 16 residues. The full variable domain, rest sourced from reference TRBV7-9 and TRBJ2-3, is DTGVSQNPRHKITKRGQNVTFRCDPISEHNRLYWYRQTLGQGPEFLTYFQNEAQLEKSRLLSDRFSAERPKGSFSTLEIQRTEQGDSAMYLCASSLAQGPSTDTQYFGPGTRLTVL.

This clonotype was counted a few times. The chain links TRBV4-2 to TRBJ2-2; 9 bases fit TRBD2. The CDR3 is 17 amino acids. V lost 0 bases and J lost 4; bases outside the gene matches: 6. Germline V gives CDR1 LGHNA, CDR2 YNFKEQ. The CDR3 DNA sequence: TGTGCCAGCAGCCAAGATCGGCTAGCGGGGATCACCGGGGAGCTGTTTTTT. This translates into CASSQDRLAGITGELFF.

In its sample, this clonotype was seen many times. DNA of the CDR3: TGTGCCAGCAGCTTTAAACACGGTCAGCCCCAGCATTTT. This sequence encodes CASSFKHGQPQHF. The chain employs TRBV7-9 and TRBJ1-5; D is unclear. The germline V gene has CDR1 SEHNR and CDR2 FQNEAQ (reference sequence). The V end lost 3 bases, the J end lost 6 bases, and 9 bases lay between the germline ends. CDR3 length: 13 residues.

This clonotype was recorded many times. Here the CDR3 reads CASSATTGSNQPQHF. CDR3 coding DNA: TGCGCCAGCTCCGCGACGACAGGGAGCAATCAGCCCCAGCATTTT. This rearrangement joins TRBV5-1 to TRBJ1-5, with TRBD1 matching 7 bases. V shed 7 bases and J 1 base; nucleotides not matched to a gene: 8. This CDR3 has 15 amino acids. The germline V gene has CDR1 SGHRS and CDR2 YFSETQ.

CDR3 nucleotide sequence: TGTGCCAGCAGTTTCTTGGTTCAGAGTAGCTCCTACAATGAGCAGTTCTTC. Protein sequence: CASSFLVQSSSYNEQFF. The J gene is TRBJ2-1, the V gene TRBV27; D is unresolved. Germline assignment: CDR1 MNHEY and CDR2 SMNVEV (reference sequence). The CDR3 extends over 17 amino acids. Trimming took 3 bases from V and 0 from J, leaving 15 bases between them.

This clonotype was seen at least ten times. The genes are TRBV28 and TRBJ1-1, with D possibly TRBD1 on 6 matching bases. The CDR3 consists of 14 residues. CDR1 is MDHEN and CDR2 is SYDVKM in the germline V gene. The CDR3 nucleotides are TGTGCTGGGGGCGGGGGACGAGAGAACACTGAAGCTTTCTTT. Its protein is CAGGGGRENTEAFF.

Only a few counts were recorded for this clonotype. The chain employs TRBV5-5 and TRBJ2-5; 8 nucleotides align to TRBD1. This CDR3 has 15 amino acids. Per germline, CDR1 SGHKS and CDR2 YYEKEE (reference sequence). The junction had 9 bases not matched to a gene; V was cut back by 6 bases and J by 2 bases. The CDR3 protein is CASTHAGTGQETQYF. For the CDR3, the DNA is TGTGCCAGCACCCACGCCGGGACAGGACAAGAGACCCAGTACTTC.

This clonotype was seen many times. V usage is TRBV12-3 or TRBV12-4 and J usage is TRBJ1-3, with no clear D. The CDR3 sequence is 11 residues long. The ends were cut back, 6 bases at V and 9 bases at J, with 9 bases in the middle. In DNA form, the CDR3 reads TGTGCCAGCAGCCAATCCGGCACCATATATTTT. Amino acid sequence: CASSQSGTIYF.

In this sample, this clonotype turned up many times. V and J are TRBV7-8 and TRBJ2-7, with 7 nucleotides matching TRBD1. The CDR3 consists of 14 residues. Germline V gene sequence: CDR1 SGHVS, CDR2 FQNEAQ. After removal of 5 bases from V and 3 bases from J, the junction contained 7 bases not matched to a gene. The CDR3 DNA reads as TGTGCCAGCAGCCCGGGACAGCCGGACTACGAGCAGTACTTC. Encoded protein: CASSPGQPDYEQYF.

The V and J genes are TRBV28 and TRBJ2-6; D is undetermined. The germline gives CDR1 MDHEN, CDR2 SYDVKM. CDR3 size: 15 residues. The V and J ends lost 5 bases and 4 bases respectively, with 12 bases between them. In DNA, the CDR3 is TGTGCCAGCAGTCCCCTCCTTTCAGGGGCCAACGTCCTGACTTTC. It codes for CASSPLLSGANVLTF.

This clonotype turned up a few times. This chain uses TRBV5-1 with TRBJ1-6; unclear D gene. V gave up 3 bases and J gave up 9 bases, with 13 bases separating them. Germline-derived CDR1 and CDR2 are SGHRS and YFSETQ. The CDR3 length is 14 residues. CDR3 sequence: CASSSSREGSPLHF. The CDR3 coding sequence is TGCGCCAGCAGCTCTTCACGGGAGGGTTCACCCCTCCACTTT.

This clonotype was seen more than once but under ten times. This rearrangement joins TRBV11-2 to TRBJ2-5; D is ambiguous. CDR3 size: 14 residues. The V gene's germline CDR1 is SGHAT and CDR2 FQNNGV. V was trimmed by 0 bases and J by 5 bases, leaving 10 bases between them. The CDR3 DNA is TGTGCCAGCAGCTTAGATCAAGCCGTGGAGACCCAGTACTTC. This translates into CASSLDQAVETQYF.

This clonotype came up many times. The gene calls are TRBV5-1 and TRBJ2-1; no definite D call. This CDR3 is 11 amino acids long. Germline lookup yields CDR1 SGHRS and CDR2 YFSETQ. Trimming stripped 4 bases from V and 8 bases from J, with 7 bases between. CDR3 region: CASSLWDEQFF. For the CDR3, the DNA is TGCGCCAGCAGCCTATGGGATGAGCAGTTCTTC.

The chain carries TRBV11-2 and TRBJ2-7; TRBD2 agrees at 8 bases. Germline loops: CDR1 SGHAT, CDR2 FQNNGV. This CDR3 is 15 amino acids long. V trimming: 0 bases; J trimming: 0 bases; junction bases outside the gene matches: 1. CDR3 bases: TGTGCCAGCAGCTTAGATGGGACTAGCTCCTACGAGCAGTACTTC. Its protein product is CASSLDGTSSYEQYF.

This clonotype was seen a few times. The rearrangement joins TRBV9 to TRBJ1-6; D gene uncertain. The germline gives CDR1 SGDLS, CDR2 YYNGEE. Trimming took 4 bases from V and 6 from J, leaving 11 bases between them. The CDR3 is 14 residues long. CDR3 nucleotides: TGTGCCAGCAGCCCCCGTTTGGGTAATTCACCCCTCCACTTT. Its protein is CASSPRLGNSPLHF.

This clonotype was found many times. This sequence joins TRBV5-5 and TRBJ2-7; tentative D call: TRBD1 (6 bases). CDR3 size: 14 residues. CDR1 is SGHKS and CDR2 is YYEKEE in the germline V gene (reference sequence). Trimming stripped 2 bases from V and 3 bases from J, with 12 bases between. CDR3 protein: CASSLGQSLYEQYF. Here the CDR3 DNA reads TGTGCCAGCAGCTTAGGACAGAGCCTCTACGAGCAGTACTTC. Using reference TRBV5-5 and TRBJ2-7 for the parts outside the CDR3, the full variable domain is DAGVTQSPTHLIKTRGQQVTLRCSPISGHKSVSWYQQVLGQGPQFIFQYYEKEERGRGNFPDRFSARQFPNYSSELNVNALLLGDSALYLCASSLGQSLYEQYFGPGTRLTVT.

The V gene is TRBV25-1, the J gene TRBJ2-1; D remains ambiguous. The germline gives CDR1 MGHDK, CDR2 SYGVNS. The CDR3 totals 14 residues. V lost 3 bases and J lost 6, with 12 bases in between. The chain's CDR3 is CASSDGQIPNEQFF. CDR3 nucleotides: TGTGCCAGCAGTGACGGCCAGATACCCAATGAGCAGTTCTTC.

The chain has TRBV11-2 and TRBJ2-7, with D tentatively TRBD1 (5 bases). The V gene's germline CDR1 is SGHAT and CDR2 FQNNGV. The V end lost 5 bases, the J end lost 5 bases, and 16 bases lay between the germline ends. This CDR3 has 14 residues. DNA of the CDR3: TGTGCCAGCAGCCACGCCCAGGGTTCCCACGAGCAGTACTTC. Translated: CASSHAQGSHEQYF. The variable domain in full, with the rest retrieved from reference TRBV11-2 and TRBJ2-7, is EAGVAQSPRYKIIEKRQSVAFWCNPISGHATLYWYQQILGQGPKLLIQFQNNGVVDDSQLPKDRFSAERLKGVDSTLKIQPAKLEDSAVYLCASSHAQGSHEQYFGPGTRLTVT.

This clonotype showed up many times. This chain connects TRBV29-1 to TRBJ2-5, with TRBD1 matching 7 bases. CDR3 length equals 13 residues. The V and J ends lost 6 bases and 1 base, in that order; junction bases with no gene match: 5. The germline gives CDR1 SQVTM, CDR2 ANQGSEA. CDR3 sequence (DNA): TGCAGCGTATCGAGGGGGCCCCAAGAGACCCAGTACTTC. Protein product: CSVSRGPQETQYF.

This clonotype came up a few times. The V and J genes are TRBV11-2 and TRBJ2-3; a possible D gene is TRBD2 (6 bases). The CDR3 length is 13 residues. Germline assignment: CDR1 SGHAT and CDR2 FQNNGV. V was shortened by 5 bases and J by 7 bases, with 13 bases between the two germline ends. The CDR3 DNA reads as TGTGCCAGCAGCCCCCTCCGGGACTATACGCAGTATTTT. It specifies CASSPLRDYTQYF. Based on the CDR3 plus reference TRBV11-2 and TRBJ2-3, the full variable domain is EAGVAQSPRYKIIEKRQSVAFWCNPISGHATLYWYQQILGQGPKLLIQFQNNGVVDDSQLPKDRFSAERLKGVDSTLKIQPAKLEDSAVYLCASSPLRDYTQYFGPGTRLTVL.

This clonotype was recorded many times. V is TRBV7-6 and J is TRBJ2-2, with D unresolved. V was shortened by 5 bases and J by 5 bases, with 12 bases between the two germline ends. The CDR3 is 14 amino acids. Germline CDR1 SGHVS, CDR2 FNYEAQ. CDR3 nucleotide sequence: TGTGCCAGCAGCCCCGAACACGGTACCGGGGAGCTGTTTTTT. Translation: CASSPEHGTGELFF.

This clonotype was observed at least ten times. CDR3 sequence reads: CASRPLLKGLAHNEQFF. CDR3 sequence (DNA): TGTGCCAGCCGCCCCCTCCTCAAGGGACTAGCCCACAATGAGCAGTTCTTC. V gene TRBV6-2 or TRBV6-3 combines with J gene TRBJ2-1, with 9 bases identical to TRBD2. Germline loops: CDR1 MNHEY, CDR2 SVGEGT. Trimming took 8 bases from V and 5 from J; bases not matched to a gene: 16. This CDR3 comprises 17 residues.